A single sample is the source of the 5 T cell receptor beta chains below, sequenced in a study of PD-1 blockade in classical Hodgkin lymphoma. Time point indicated: newly diagnosed, previously untreated cHL patient sample. Measured with immunoSEQ multiplex PCR; TCRdb has only the in-frame clones, and not every one. The table includes approximately 47,000 clones, approximately 91% detected once. Sequenced: peripheral blood mononuclear cells (PBMCs). The receptors originated from a human donor with classical Hodgkin lymphoma.

V is TRBV11-1 and J is TRBJ2-5; D is unresolved. CDR3 length equals 16 residues. V gave up 5 bases and J gave up 2 bases, with 18 bases separating them. Germline CDR1 is SGHAT and CDR2 is FQDESV (reference sequence). Written as DNA, the CDR3 is TGTGCCAGCAGCCCAAGGGCGGCACAAAAACAAGAGACCCAGTACTTC. Translating gives CASSPRAAQKQETQYF. The complete variable domain, with remaining parts taken from reference TRBV11-1 and TRBJ2-5, reads EAEVAQSPRYKITEKSQAVAFWCDPISGHATLYWYRQILGQGPELLVQFQDESVVDDSQLPKDRFSAERLKGVDSTLKIQPAELGDSAMYLCASSPRAAQKQETQYFGPGTRLLVL.

V is TRBV6-1 and J is TRBJ2-7; D not resolved. The V gene's germline CDR1 is MNHNS and CDR2 SASEGT. The ends were cut back, 3 bases at V and 4 bases at J, with 7 bases in the middle. The CDR3 extends over 12 amino acids. CDR3 protein: CASSDRGYEQYV. In nucleotides, the CDR3 is TGTGCCAGCAGTGATCGCGGTTACGAGCAGTACGTC.

The J gene is TRBJ2-1, the V gene TRBV6-4, with 13 bases matching TRBD2. After removal of 5 bases from V and 8 bases from J, the junction contained 6 bases not matched to a gene. The CDR3 extends over 15 amino acids. The germline CDR1 and CDR2 sequences are MRHNA and SNTAGT. The CDR3 DNA reads TGTGCCAGCAGTCTACTAGCGGGAGGGCCCCATGAGCAGTTCTTC. It codes for CASSLLAGGPHEQFF.

J is TRBJ2-5 and V is TRBV11-3; 7 bases map to TRBD1. Germline V gene sequence: CDR1 SGHNT, CDR2 YENEEA. The junction had 10 bases not matched to a gene; V was cut back by 1 base and J by 5 bases. The CDR3 has 16 amino acids. The CDR3 DNA reads as TGTGCCAGCAGCTTAGGTTTACAGGGGAGTCAGGAGACCCAGTACTTC. This gives the protein CASSLGLQGSQETQYF. Based on the CDR3 plus reference TRBV11-3 and TRBJ2-5, the full variable domain is EAGVVQSPRYKIIEKKQPVAFWCNPISGHNTLYWYLQNLGQGPELLIRYENEEAVDDSQLPKDRFSAERLKGVDSTLKIQPAELGDSAVYLCASSLGLQGSQETQYFGPGTRLLVL.

The chain joins TRBV9 to TRBJ2-1, with unresolved D. The V end lost 4 bases, the J end lost 0 bases, and 23 bases lay between the germline ends. The CDR3 covers 19 residues. Germline V lookup: CDR1 SGDLS, CDR2 YYNGEE. The CDR3 DNA reads as TGTGCCAGCAGCCCTCTAGGGTGGCGGCCTACGAGCTCCTACAATGAGCAGTTCTTC. Translation: CASSPLGWRPTSSYNEQFF.